The next 4 T cell receptor beta chains were all read from a single sample in a study of identifying expanded T cells in peripheral blood. TCRdb keeps only in-frame clones here, not all; method: immunoSEQ multiplex PCR. This sample has about 120,000 clones; around four fifths occur once, and the top ten carry about 3.1%. Sequences were obtained from blood. These receptor sequences come from a person aged 18 to 70 in good health.

The genes are TRBV19 and TRBJ2-3; weak D call: TRBD1 (6 bases). Trimming pared 5 bases from V and 2 bases from J, leaving 11 bases between. Germline values: CDR1 LNHDA, CDR2 SQIVND (reference sequence). This CDR3 comprises 14 residues. The chain's CDR3 is CASSYRVATDTQYF. The CDR3 DNA follows: TGTGCCAGTAGTTACAGGGTGGCCACAGATACGCAGTATTTT.

This clone was detected once. This chain joins TRBV2 and TRBJ1-5; D may be TRBD1 (6 bases). The germline V and J ends were trimmed by 4 bases and 4 bases, with 8 bases remaining between them. Germline CDR1 and CDR2: SNHLY and FYNNEI. The CDR3 has 13 amino acids. CDR3 loop: CASSGTGNQPQHF. In nucleotides, the CDR3 is TGTGCCAGCAGTGGTACAGGGAATCAGCCCCAGCATTTT. The variable domain in full, with the rest retrieved from reference TRBV2 and TRBJ1-5, is EPEVTQTPSHQVTQMGQEVILRCVPISNHLYFYWYRQILGQKVEFLVSFYNNEISEKSEIFDDQFSVERPDGSNFTLKIRSTKLEDSAMYFCASSGTGNQPQHFGDGTRLSIL.

The CDR3 reads CASRQGTYRADTQYF. The CDR3 DNA sequence: TGTGCCAGCAGGCAGGGTACCTATAGGGCAGATACGCAGTATTTT. The chain combines TRBV6-5 with TRBJ2-3, with D tentatively TRBD1 (5 bases). The CDR3 is 15 amino acids. V was shortened by 6 bases and J by 4 bases, with 17 bases between the two germline ends. Germline-derived CDR1 and CDR2 are MNHEY and SVGAGI.

The chain has TRBV7-9 and TRBJ1-6, with no clear D. The germline V and J ends were trimmed by 5 bases and 0 bases, with 11 bases remaining between them. The germline V gene encodes CDR1 SEHNR and CDR2 FQNEAQ (reference sequence). This CDR3 region has 16 residues. This CDR3 is CASSPDGSSYNSPLHF. The CDR3, as DNA: TGTGCCAGCAGCCCGGACGGAAGCTCCTATAATTCACCCCTCCACTTT.